The rows below give T cell receptor beta chains drawn from one sample of a study of OX40 agonist ivuxolimab in advanced cancers. The repertoire was sequenced with immunoSEQ multiplex PCR; TCRdb's copy has only in-frame clones and lacks some. The table shows 60,000 to 75,000 clones, with approximately 81% occurring only once. This specimen was CD4+ or CD8+ T cells sorted from blood, taken in a trial of the OX40 agonist ivuxolimab. The receptors originated from an adult with an advanced solid tumor such as melanoma, head and neck, liver or kidney cancer. Both conserved end residues are part of each CDR3. A D gene is named only where the DNA matches it firmly. Size values are once, few and many counts, or a class for expanded clones, and some rows have none.

D gene	clone size	V gene	J gene	CDR3 DNA	CDR3 protein
-	-	TRBV5-1	TRBJ2-1	TGCGCCAGCAGCTTGGGGGGGAATGAGCAGTTCTTC	CASSLGGNEQFF
-	-	TRBV7-9	TRBJ1-5	TGTGCCAGCAGCCCCCTAATGGATCAGCCCCAGCATTTT	CASSPLMDQPQHF
-	-	TRBV7-2	TRBJ2-1	TGTGCCAGCACCATGGGGCCCGTCTCCTACAATGAGCAGTTCTTC	CASTMGPVSYNEQFF
TRBD2	-	TRBV5-1	TRBJ2-5	TGCGCCAGCAGCGTCGGACTAGCGGGGGCTGGGGAGACCCAGTACTTC	CASSVGLAGAGETQYF
-	-	TRBV7-3	TRBJ2-5	TGTGCCAGCAGCTTAACAGGGGCAGGGGTTCAAGAGACCCAGTACTTC	CASSLTGAGVQETQYF
-	-	TRBV13	TRBJ2-7	TGTGCCAGCAGCTTAACGACTGGGTACGAGCAGTACTTC	CASSLTTGYEQYF
-	-	TRBV28	TRBJ2-7	TGTGCCAGCAGTCCAACCCATGTTTCACCCTACGAGCAGTACTTC	CASSPTHVSPYEQYF
-	-	TRBV5-4	TRBJ1-1	TGTGCCAGCAGCTTGGGGGGGACCCAGAACACTGAAGCTTTCTTT	CASSLGGTQNTEAFF
-	-	TRBV7-9	TRBJ2-3	TGTGCCAGCAGCTTAGGCGTTGGAGATACGCAGTATTTT	CASSLGVGDTQYF
-	-	TRBV7-2	TRBJ2-1	TGTGCCAGCAGCACAACCTCAACAAGCTCCTACAATGAGCAGTTCTTC	CASSTTSTSSYNEQFF
TRBD1	-	TRBV7-2	TRBJ2-1	TGTGCCAGCAGCTTAGGGACAGGGTTCTCCTACAATGAGCAGTTCTTC	CASSLGTGFSYNEQFF
-	-	TRBV4-1	TRBJ1-1	TGCGCCAGCAGCCAAGTTAAGGAGGAAATTCTCAAGGGCCCGGCGGGCACTGAAGCTTTCTTT	CASSQVKEEILKGPAGTEAFF
TRBD1	few	TRBV7-2	TRBJ2-7	TGTGCCAGCAGCGGATCAGGGGGCTCGGCCTACGAGCAGTACTTC	CASSGSGGSAYEQYF
TRBD2	-	TRBV28	TRBJ2-7	TGTGCCAGCAGGAAGCGGGGGGGCCTATACGAGCAGTACTTC	CASRKRGGLYEQYF
TRBD1	few	TRBV5-1	TRBJ2-2	TGCGCCAGCAGCTCGGGACAGGCCGTGACCGGGGAGCTGTTTTTT	CASSSGQAVTGELFF
TRBD1	-	TRBV7-3	TRBJ2-3	TGTGCCAGCAGGTTCACAGGGGGCGGTACAGATACGCAGTATTTT	CASRFTGGGTDTQYF
TRBD1	-	TRBV15	TRBJ2-1	TGTGCCACCAGCAGGGAGACAGGGGGCTTTGAGCAGTTCTTC	CATSRETGGFEQFF
TRBD1	-	TRBV7-6	TRBJ1-1	TGTGCCAGCAGCCTTGACAGGGGGGACACTGAAGCTTTCTTT	CASSLDRGDTEAFF
TRBD1	-	TRBV9	TRBJ2-7	TGTGCCAGCAGCGTTGTTGCAGGGGGCTACGAGCAGTACTTC	CASSVVAGGYEQYF
-	-	TRBV5-4	TRBJ1-2	TGTGCCAGCAGCTTGGGCGGGGGTGGCTACACCTTC	CASSLGGGGYTF